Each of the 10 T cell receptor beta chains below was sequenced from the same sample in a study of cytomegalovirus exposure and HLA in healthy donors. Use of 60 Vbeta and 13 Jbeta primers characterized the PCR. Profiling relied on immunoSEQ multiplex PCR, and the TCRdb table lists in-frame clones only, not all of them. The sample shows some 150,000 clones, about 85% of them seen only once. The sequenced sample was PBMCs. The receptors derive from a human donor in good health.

The CDR3 protein is CASSQGGTRIGNEQFF. The CDR3 DNA reads TGCGCCAGCAGCCAAGGGGGGACTAGAATTGGCAATGAGCAGTTCTTC. The gene calls are TRBV4-3 and TRBJ2-1, with 8 bases identical to TRBD2. Germline assignment: CDR1 LGHNA and CDR2 YSLEER. After removal of 1 base from V and 6 bases from J, the junction contained 8 bases not matched to a gene. The CDR3 contains 16 residues.

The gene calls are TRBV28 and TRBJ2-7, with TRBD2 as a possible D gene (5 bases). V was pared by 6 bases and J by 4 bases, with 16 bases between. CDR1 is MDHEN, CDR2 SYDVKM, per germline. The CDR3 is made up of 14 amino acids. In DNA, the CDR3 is TGTGCCAGCAGGAAACTAGGGAATTTATACGAGCAGTACTTC. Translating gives CASRKLGNLYEQYF.

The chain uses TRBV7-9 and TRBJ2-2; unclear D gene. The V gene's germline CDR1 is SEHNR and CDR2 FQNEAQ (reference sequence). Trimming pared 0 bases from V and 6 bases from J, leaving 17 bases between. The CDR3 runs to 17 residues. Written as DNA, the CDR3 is TGTGCCAGCAGCTTAGCGCCCGCCACCCCGCGCTCCGGGGAGCTGTTTTTT. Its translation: CASSLAPATPRSGELFF.

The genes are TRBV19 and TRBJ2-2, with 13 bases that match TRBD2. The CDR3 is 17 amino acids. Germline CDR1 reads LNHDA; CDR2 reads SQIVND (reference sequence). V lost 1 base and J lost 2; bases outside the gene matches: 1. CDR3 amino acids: CASSIGTSGSNTGELFF. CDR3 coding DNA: TGTGCCAGTAGTATAGGGACTAGCGGGAGTAACACCGGGGAGCTGTTTTTT.

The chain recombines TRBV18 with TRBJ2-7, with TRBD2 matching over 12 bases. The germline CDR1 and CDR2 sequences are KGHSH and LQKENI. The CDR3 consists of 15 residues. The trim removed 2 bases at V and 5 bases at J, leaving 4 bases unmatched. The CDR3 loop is CASSPSLAGGHEQYF. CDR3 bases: TGTGCCAGCTCACCATCACTAGCGGGAGGCCACGAGCAGTACTTC.

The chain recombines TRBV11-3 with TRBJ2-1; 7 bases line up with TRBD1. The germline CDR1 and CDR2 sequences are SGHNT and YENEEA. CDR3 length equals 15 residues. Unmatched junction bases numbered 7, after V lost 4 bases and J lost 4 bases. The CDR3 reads CASSYRQGAYNEQFF. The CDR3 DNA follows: TGTGCCAGCAGCTATCGACAGGGTGCGTACAATGAGCAGTTCTTC.

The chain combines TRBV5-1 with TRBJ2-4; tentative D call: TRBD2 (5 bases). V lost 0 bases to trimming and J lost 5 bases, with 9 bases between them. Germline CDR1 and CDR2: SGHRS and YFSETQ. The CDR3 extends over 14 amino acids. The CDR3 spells CASSLGAGENIQYF. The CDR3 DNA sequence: TGCGCCAGCAGCTTGGGGGCCGGGGAAAACATTCAGTACTTC.

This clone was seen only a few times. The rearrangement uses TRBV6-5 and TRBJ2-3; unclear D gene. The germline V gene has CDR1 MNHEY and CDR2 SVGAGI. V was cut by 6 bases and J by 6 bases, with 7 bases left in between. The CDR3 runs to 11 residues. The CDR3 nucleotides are TGTGCCAGCAGGCGGATGGATACGCAGTATTTT. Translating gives CASRRMDTQYF.

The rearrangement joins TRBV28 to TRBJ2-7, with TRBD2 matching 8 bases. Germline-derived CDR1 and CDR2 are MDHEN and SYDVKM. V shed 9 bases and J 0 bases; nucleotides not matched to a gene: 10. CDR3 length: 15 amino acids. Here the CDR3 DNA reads TGTGCCAGTAAAAAACCCGGGACTAGCTCCTACGAGCAGTACTTC. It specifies CASKKPGTSSYEQYF.

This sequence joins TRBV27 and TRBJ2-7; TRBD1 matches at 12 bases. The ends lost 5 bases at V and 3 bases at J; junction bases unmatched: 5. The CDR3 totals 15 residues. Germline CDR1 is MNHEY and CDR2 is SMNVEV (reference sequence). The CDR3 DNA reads TGTGCCAGCAGTCCCGGGACAGGGGGCCTCTACGAGCAGTACTTC. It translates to CASSPGTGGLYEQYF.